Following are 29 T cell receptor beta chains from one sample sequenced in a study of cytomegalovirus exposure and HLA in healthy donors. TCRdb's table, derived via immunoSEQ multiplex PCR, lists solely in-frame clones and lacks some. This sample has 100,000 to 150,000 clones; about nine tenths occur once, and the top ten carry more than 1.5%. The sequencing sample was made of PBMCs. The receptors here all came from a man between 18 and 29 years old in good health and CMV-seronegative.

This chain uses TRBV11-2 with TRBJ1-6, with 7 bases aligning to TRBD1. Trimming at V came to 4 bases and at J to 7 bases, leaving 13 bases not matched to a gene. The CDR3 length is 17 residues. CDR1 is SGHAT and CDR2 is FQNNGV in the germline V gene. The CDR3 DNA is TGTGCCAGCAGCTCCGGGACAGCCAATCGGCGAAATTCACCCCTCCACTTT. Protein: CASSSGTANRRNSPLHF. Supplemented by reference TRBV11-2 and TRBJ1-6, the full variable domain reads EAGVAQSPRYKIIEKRQSVAFWCNPISGHATLYWYQQILGQGPKLLIQFQNNGVVDDSQLPKDRFSAERLKGVDSTLKIQPAKLEDSAVYLCASSSGTANRRNSPLHFGNGTRLTVT.

This clone was seen only a few times. The genes are TRBV7-2 and TRBJ1-4; no clear D. This CDR3 spans 13 amino acids. Trimming took 1 base from V and 12 from J, leaving 12 bases between them. Germline V gives CDR1 SGHTA, CDR2 FQGNSA. This CDR3 is CASSLGRGSELFF. The CDR3 DNA reads as TGTGCCAGCAGCTTAGGAAGAGGGTCGGAACTGTTTTTT.

The genes are TRBV7-2 and TRBJ2-1, with 10 bases aligning to TRBD2. Germline lookup yields CDR1 SGHTA and CDR2 FQGNSA. This CDR3 has 14 amino acids. Trimming cost V 7 bases and J 8 bases; bases outside gene matches: 8. CDR3 coding DNA: TGTGCCAGCACCACGACTAGCGGGCTCTATGAGCAGTTCTTC. It is translated as CASTTTSGLYEQFF.

This chain uses TRBV7-9 with TRBJ2-3; D ambiguous. Germline CDR1 is SEHNR and CDR2 is FQNEAQ (reference sequence). This CDR3 is 12 amino acids long. V shed 3 bases and J shed 4 bases, with 5 bases lying between them. The CDR3 coding sequence is TGTGCCAGCAGCTTTGAGGCAGATACGCAGTATTTT. Protein: CASSFEADTQYF.

The CDR3 DNA reads TGTGCCAGCAGCTTGCTACGGACTGAAGCTTTCTTT. Its translation is CASSLLRTEAFF. This rearrangement joins TRBV5-5 to TRBJ1-1; no clear D. This CDR3 region has 12 residues. CDR1 is SGHKS and CDR2 is YYEKEE in the germline V gene (reference sequence). Trimming took off 1 base at V and 5 bases at J, with 6 bases between the two ends.

The chain is built from TRBV6-4 and TRBJ2-3; 7 bases align to TRBD1. This CDR3 is 14 amino acids long. The junction had 7 bases not matched to a gene; V was cut back by 2 bases and J by 8 bases. Germline V gene lookup returns CDR1 MRHNA and CDR2 SNTAGT. CDR3 amino acids: CASSDEMDRTTQYF. The CDR3 DNA reads TGTGCCAGCAGTGACGAAATGGACAGGACTACGCAGTATTTT.

V is TRBV11-2 and J is TRBJ2-2, with D perhaps matching TRBD1 (6 bases). The V gene's germline CDR1 is SGHAT and CDR2 FQNNGV. This CDR3 is built from 15 residues. V lost 2 bases and J lost 2, with 9 bases in between. CDR3 coding DNA: TGTGCCAGCAGCTTACGACAGGCTAACACCGGGGAGCTGTTTTTT. Translated: CASSLRQANTGELFF.

The genes are TRBV4-3 and TRBJ1-1; 7 positions match TRBD1. CDR3 length: 17 residues. Germline V gene lookup returns CDR1 LGHNA and CDR2 YSLEER. Trimming cost V 0 bases and J 3 bases; bases outside gene matches: 10. CDR3 sequence reads: CASSQEVAGGKDTEAFF. The CDR3 DNA is TGCGCCAGCAGCCAAGAGGTGGCAGGGGGTAAGGACACTGAAGCTTTCTTT.

V usage is TRBV7-6 and J usage is TRBJ2-5; 9 bases agree with TRBD1. This CDR3 has 15 amino acids. CDR1 is SGHVS and CDR2 is FNYEAQ in the germline V gene. V was clipped by 1 base and J by 5 bases; unmatched bases: 5. CDR3 amino acids: CASSLEQGADETQYF. CDR3 sequence (DNA): TGTGCCAGCAGCTTAGAACAGGGGGCTGATGAGACCCAGTACTTC.

This sequence joins TRBV7-9 and TRBJ1-1, with a weak D call TRBD1 (6 bases). Germline CDR1 is SEHNR and CDR2 is FQNEAQ (reference sequence). This CDR3 region has 14 residues. Trimming pared 4 bases from V and 2 bases from J, leaving 11 bases between. The CDR3 region is CASSYSGANTEAFF. In DNA, the CDR3 is TGTGCCAGCAGCTACTCAGGGGCCAACACTGAAGCTTTCTTT.

This sequence joins TRBV5-1 and TRBJ2-7, with D possibly being TRBD2 (6 bases). The V end was cut by 0 bases, the J end by 9 bases, with 19 bases between. This CDR3 contains 15 residues. The germline CDR1 and CDR2 sequences are SGHRS and YFSETQ. DNA for the CDR3: TGCGCCAGCAGCTTGGCCGTCGGGAGCTCCGCAAGGCAGTACTTC. Encoded protein: CASSLAVGSSARQYF.

The genes are TRBV5-1 and TRBJ1-2; D call uncertain. Between the trimmed V and J ends, which lost 4 bases and 4 bases, there was a span of 11 bases. CDR1 SGHRS and CDR2 YFSETQ come from the germline V gene. CDR3 length equals 13 residues. CDR3: CASSPEVSYGYTF. For the CDR3, the DNA is TGCGCCAGCAGCCCCGAGGTGAGCTATGGCTACACCTTC. Together with reference TRBV5-1 and TRBJ1-2, the CDR3 gives the full variable domain: KAGVTQTPRYLIKTRGQQVTLSCSPISGHRSVSWYQQTPGQGLQFLFEYFSETQRNKGNFPGRFSGRQFSNSRSEMNVSTLELGDSALYLCASSPEVSYGYTFGSGTRLTVV.

V gene TRBV28 combines with J gene TRBJ1-5; D is ambiguous. Per the germline V gene, CDR1 is MDHEN and CDR2 is SYDVKM. Trimming shortened V by 4 bases and J by 11 bases, and 27 bases separated the two germline ends. This CDR3 contains 17 residues. In DNA form, the CDR3 reads TGTGCCAGCAGTTCCACTCCGCTTGAGAGGAGTTCAGTGACCCAGCATTTT. This translates into CASSSTPLERSSVTQHF.

The chain uses TRBV2 and TRBJ1-2; D might be TRBD1 (6 bases). Germline CDR1 is SNHLY and CDR2 is FYNNEI. V lost 4 bases, J lost 4 bases, and 10 bases lay in between. CDR3 length equals 13 residues. CDR3 amino acids: CASSVGAIYGYTF. The CDR3 DNA reads as TGTGCCAGCAGTGTGGGGGCGATCTATGGCTACACCTTC.

This rearrangement joins TRBV7-8 to TRBJ1-1; the D gene is possibly TRBD1 (5 bases). V was trimmed by 5 bases and J by 1 base, leaving 8 bases between them. The germline CDR1 and CDR2 sequences are SGHVS and FQNEAQ. This CDR3 is 13 amino acids long. The CDR3, as DNA: TGTGCCAGCAGCCAGGGAAGGAACACTGAAGCTTTCTTT. Amino acid sequence: CASSQGRNTEAFF. Using reference TRBV7-8 and TRBJ1-1 for the parts outside the CDR3, the full variable domain is GAGVSQSPRYKVAKRGQDVALRCDPISGHVSLFWYQQALGQGPEFLTYFQNEAQLDKSGLPSDRFFAERPEGSVSTLKIQRTQQEDSAVYLCASSQGRNTEAFFGQGTRLTVV.

This chain links TRBV27 with TRBJ1-2, with no clear D. Germline loops: CDR1 MNHEY, CDR2 SMNVEV (reference sequence). CDR3 length: 13 amino acids. The germline V and J ends were trimmed by 8 bases and 3 bases, with 13 bases remaining between them. The CDR3 reads CASAKNGDYGYTF. The CDR3 DNA follows: TGTGCCAGCGCGAAGAACGGGGACTATGGCTACACCTTC.

The gene calls are TRBV7-7 and TRBJ2-3, with D unclear. This CDR3 region has 13 residues. The V gene lost 6 bases and the J gene lost 4 bases, with 11 bases spanning the gap. Germline V gene lookup returns CDR1 SSHAT and CDR2 FNYEAQ (reference sequence). This CDR3 reads CASSRDWADTQYF. The DNA for the CDR3 is TGTGCCAGCAGTCGTGACTGGGCAGATACGCAGTATTTT.

This clone was observed a single time. The V gene is TRBV4-1, the J gene TRBJ2-7; D may be TRBD1 (5 bases). This CDR3 is 13 amino acids long. Germline V gives CDR1 MGHRA, CDR2 YSYEKL. Trimming shortened V by 2 bases and J by 6 bases, and 11 bases separated the two germline ends. CDR3 sequence: CASSQPDRVEQYF. Written as DNA, the CDR3 is TGCGCCAGCAGCCAACCCGACAGAGTCGAGCAGTACTTC.

The chain is built from TRBV7-2 and TRBJ1-6; D may be TRBD1 (5 bases). Germline V gene data show CDR1 as SGHTA and CDR2 as FQGNSA. V was shortened by 1 base and J by 5 bases, with 15 bases between the two germline ends. CDR3 length: 17 amino acids. The CDR3 DNA reads TGTGCCAGCAGCTTAGGTTTTACGCAGGGCAATAATTCACCCCTCCACTTT. It yields the protein CASSLGFTQGNNSPLHF.

The chain is built from TRBV5-1 and TRBJ2-2, with D uncertain. The CDR3 spans 16 residues. Germline V gene sequence: CDR1 SGHRS, CDR2 YFSETQ. The V end was cut by 0 bases, the J end by 2 bases, with 11 bases between. CDR3: CASSLGAYDNTGELFF. The CDR3 DNA reads as TGCGCCAGCAGCTTGGGGGCCTATGATAACACCGGGGAGCTGTTTTTT. The full variable domain, in which reference TRBV5-1 and TRBJ2-2 provide the parts outside the CDR3, is KAGVTQTPRYLIKTRGQQVTLSCSPISGHRSVSWYQQTPGQGLQFLFEYFSETQRNKGNFPGRFSGRQFSNSRSEMNVSTLELGDSALYLCASSLGAYDNTGELFFGEGSRLTVL.

The chain uses TRBV27 and TRBJ1-5; D gene ambiguous. Trimming pared 2 bases from V and 0 bases from J, leaving 5 bases between. The CDR3 contains 14 residues. The V gene's germline CDR1 is MNHEY and CDR2 SMNVEV (reference sequence). DNA for the CDR3: TGTGCCAGCAGTTTAGACTTTAGCAATCAGCCCCAGCATTTT. This translates into CASSLDFSNQPQHF.

The chain has TRBV19 and TRBJ2-2, with 7 positions matching TRBD1. CDR3 length equals 15 residues. The germline CDR1 and CDR2 sequences are LNHDA and SQIVND (reference sequence). The junction had 4 bases not matched to a gene; V was cut back by 5 bases and J by 1 base. CDR3 sequence: CASSRDRGNTGELFF. The DNA of the CDR3 is TGTGCCAGTAGTCGGGACAGAGGGAACACCGGGGAGCTGTTTTTT.

The rearrangement links TRBV7-2 to TRBJ1-2; 8 bases map to TRBD1. Trimming removed 5 bases from V and 8 bases from J; junction bases left unmatched: 10. The CDR3 runs to 14 residues. Germline loops: CDR1 SGHTA, CDR2 FQGNSA. DNA of the CDR3: TGTGCCAGCAGCCCGTGGGACAGGCCCTCGGGCTACACCTTC. Its translation: CASSPWDRPSGYTF.

The J gene is TRBJ2-7, the V gene TRBV15; 10 bases are shared with TRBD2. The V segment lost 6 bases and the J segment 7 bases; nucleotides outside the gene matches: 9. The germline V gene encodes CDR1 LNHNV and CDR2 YYDKDF (reference sequence). The CDR3 is 14 residues long. The CDR3 sequence is CATREASGGLEQYF. The DNA for the CDR3 is TGTGCCACCAGAGAAGCTAGCGGGGGTTTGGAGCAGTACTTC.

The genes are TRBV21-1 and TRBJ1-3; the D call in the table, TRBD1, was not verified against the DNA. TRBV21-1 is a pseudogene locus. CDR3 length equals 16 residues. DNA of the CDR3: TGTGCCAGCAGCAAAGCTAGGCAGGGGGCTGGAAACACCATATATTTT. Protein product: CASSKARQGAGNTIYF.

This chain links TRBV6-5 with TRBJ1-1; maybe TRBD1 (5 bases). In germline, CDR1 is MNHEY, CDR2 SVGAGI. The CDR3 is 12 amino acids. Trimming shortened V by 6 bases and J by 8 bases, and 13 bases separated the two germline ends. The chain's CDR3 is CASRRQTVEAFF. DNA of the CDR3: TGTGCCAGCAGACGACAGACTGTGGAAGCTTTCTTT.

This chain uses TRBV9 with TRBJ1-1, with 7 bases fitting TRBD1. This CDR3 contains 15 residues. After removal of 0 bases from V and 6 bases from J, the junction contained 8 bases not matched to a gene. Germline V gene lookup returns CDR1 SGDLS and CDR2 YYNGEE. CDR3: CASSVGAGGAAEAFF. The CDR3 bases are TGTGCCAGCAGCGTAGGTGCAGGGGGAGCCGCTGAAGCTTTCTTT.

The V and J genes are TRBV7-9 and TRBJ2-1, with D unresolved. This CDR3 comprises 13 residues. Germline lookup yields CDR1 SEHNR and CDR2 FQNEAQ (reference sequence). Deletions cut 6 bases from V and 6 bases from J, with 12 bases between. DNA for the CDR3: TGTGCCAGCAGGGATCTAGTGTCCAATGAGCAGTTCTTC. It yields the protein CASRDLVSNEQFF.

The chain employs TRBV18 and TRBJ1-5; D perhaps matches TRBD1 (5 bases). Trimming stripped 2 bases from V and 3 bases from J, with 14 bases between. The CDR3 loop spans 16 amino acids. The V gene's germline CDR1 is KGHSH and CDR2 LQKENI. The CDR3 is CASSPNYRQNNQPQHF. The CDR3 DNA reads as TGTGCCAGCTCACCAAACTATCGACAGAACAATCAGCCCCAGCATTTT.